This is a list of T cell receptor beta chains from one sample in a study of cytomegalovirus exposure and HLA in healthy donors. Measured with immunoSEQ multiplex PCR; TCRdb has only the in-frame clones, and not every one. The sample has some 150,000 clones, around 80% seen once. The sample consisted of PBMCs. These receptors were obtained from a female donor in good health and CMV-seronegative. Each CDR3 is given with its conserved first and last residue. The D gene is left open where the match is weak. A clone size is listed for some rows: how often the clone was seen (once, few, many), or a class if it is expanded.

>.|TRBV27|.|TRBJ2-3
TGTGCCAGCAGTACCCCCGCGGACTCTATGAGCACAGATACGCAGTATTTT
CASSTPADSMSTDTQYF
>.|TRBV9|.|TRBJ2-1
TGTGCCAGCAGCGTAGACAGGGCCTACAATGAGCAGTTCTTC
CASSVDRAYNEQFF
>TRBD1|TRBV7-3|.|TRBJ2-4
TGTGCCAGCAGCTCGGGACAGGGCCTCATTCAGTACTTC
CASSSGQGLIQYF
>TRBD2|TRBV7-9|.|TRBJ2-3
TGTGCCAGCAGCTTAAGAATGGTAGCGGGAGGCACAGATACGCAGTATTTT
CASSLRMVAGGTDTQYF
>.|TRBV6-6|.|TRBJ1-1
TGTGCCAGCGCCTACACAGGGTGGGATGGTGAAGCTTTCTTT
CASAYTGWDGEAFF
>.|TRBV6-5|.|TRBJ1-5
TGTGCCAGCCAGACTAACAGGGGCAATCAGCCCCAGCATTTT
CASQTNRGNQPQHF
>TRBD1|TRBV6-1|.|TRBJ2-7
TGTGCCAGCAGCGGGGACAGTTCCTACGAGCAGTACTTC
CASSGDSSYEQYF
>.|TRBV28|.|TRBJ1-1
TGTGCCAGCAGTTTACTTTCACAGGACACTGTGAACACTGAAGCTTTCTTT
CASSLLSQDTVNTEAFF
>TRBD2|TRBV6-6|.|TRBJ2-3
TGTGCCAGCAGTTCCCCTAGCGGGAATACAGATACGCAGTATTTT
CASSSPSGNTDTQYF
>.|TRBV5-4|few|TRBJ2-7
TGTGCCAGCAGCTGGAGGGACCTGAACGAGCAGTACTTC
CASSWRDLNEQYF
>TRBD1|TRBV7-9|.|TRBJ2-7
TGTGCCAGCAGCTCAACAGGGGGCATTTTTAACGAGCAGTACTTC
CASSSTGGIFNEQYF
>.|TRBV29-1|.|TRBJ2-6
TGCAGCGTTGAAAGGGACACTGACTCTGGGGCCAACGTCCTGACTTTC
CSVERDTDSGANVLTF
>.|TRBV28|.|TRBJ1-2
TGTGCCAGCAGTTTGCGAGAGAACTATGGCTACACCTTC
CASSLRENYGYTF
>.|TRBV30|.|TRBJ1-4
TGTGCCTGGAGTGTCCGCGGAGATGAAAAACTGTTTTTT
CAWSVRGDEKLFF
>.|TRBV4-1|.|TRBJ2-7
TGCGCCAGCAGCCAAGACCCGTACAGCGGCGCTTCCTACGAGCAGTACTTC
CASSQDPYSGASYEQYF
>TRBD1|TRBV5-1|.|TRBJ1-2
TGCGCCAGCAGCGGGGGGACAGGGCATGGCTACACCTTC
CASSGGTGHGYTF
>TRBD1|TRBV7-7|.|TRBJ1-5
TGTGCTAGCAGCCGGGACAGGGTAAATCAGCCCCAGCATTTT
CASSRDRVNQPQHF
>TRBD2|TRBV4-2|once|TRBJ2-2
TGTGCCAGCAGCAGGGCAGGCTGGACTAGCGGGACCGGGGAGCTGTTTTTT
CASSRAGWTSGTGELFF
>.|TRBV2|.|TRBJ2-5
TGTGCCAGCAGGAGAACGGAGACCCAGTACTTC
CASRRTETQYF
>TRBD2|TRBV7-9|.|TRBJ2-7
TGTGCCAGCAGCTCCCCTCAGGGACTAACCTCCTACGAGCAGTACTTC
CASSSPQGLTSYEQYF